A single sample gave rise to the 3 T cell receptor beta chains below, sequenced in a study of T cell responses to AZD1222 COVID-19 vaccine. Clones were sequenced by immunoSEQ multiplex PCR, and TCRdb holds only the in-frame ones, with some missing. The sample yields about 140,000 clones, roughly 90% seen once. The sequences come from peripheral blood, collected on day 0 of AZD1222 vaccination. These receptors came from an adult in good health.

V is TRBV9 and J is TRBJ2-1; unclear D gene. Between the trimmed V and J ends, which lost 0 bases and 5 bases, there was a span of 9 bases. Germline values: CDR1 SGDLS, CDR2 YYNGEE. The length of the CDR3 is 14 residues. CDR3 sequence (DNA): TGTGCCAGCAGCGTAGCGGGCACCGACAATGAGCAGTTCTTC. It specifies CASSVAGTDNEQFF.

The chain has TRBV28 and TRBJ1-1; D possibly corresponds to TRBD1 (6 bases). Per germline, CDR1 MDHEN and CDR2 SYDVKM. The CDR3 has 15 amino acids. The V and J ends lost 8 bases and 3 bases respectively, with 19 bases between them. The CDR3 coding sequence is TGTGCCAGCGGTCGATGGGGGGGGCGAGACACTGAAGCTTTCTTT. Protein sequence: CASGRWGGRDTEAFF.

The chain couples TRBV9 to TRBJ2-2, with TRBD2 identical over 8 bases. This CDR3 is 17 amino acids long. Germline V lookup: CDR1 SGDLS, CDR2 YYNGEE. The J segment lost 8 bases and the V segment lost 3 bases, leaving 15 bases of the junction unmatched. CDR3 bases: TGTGCCAGCAGCGCCCTAGCGGGCTCCGGGGGGTTTGGGGAGCTGTTTTTT. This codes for CASSALAGSGGFGELFF.